This T cell receptor beta chain was sequenced in a study of neurological immune-mediated disorders. Points on this clonotype: Its antigen is unidentified. A read error may be the cause here, since a much bigger clone is one base away.

The CDR3 sequence is 15 residues long. CDR1 and CDR2 from the germline V gene are DFQATT and SNEGSKA (reference sequence). A 10-nucleotide random UMI tagged transcripts in template-switch 5'RACE cDNA synthesis. TCRdb used MiXCR to reprocess the 5' RACE reads, holding one entry per CDR3 protein. Among tens of thousands of distinct CDR3 sequences listed, nearly 3.5% were seen once. Study results and limitations: HTLV-1-associated myelopathy had the most TCR clonal expansion, and multiple sclerosis had the least, less than healthy controls. The study found no CDR3 amino acid sequences shared by expanded clones across subjects, suggesting private repertoires in all groups. When the repertoires were sorted by phylogenetic grouping, those of 18 of 34 multiple sclerosis patients ended up in one related-CDR3 cluster, a possible signature.

This sequence originates from a man aged 35-49 years with multiple sclerosis. This chain connects TRBV20-1 to TRBJ1-6, with D uncertain. The sample consisted of PBMCs. In nucleotides, the CDR3 is TGCAGTGCTAGAGATCTTACGGATTATAATTCATCCCTCCACTTT. Its translation: CSARDLTDYNSSLHF.